The 18 T cell receptor beta chains below come from one sample, sequenced in a study of blood T cell repertoires in COVID-19 (dated by TCRdb to the early 2020s). To prepare the library, the immunoSEQ multiplex PCR assay was applied. The source is immuneACCESS, and TCRdb retained only in-frame sequences with V and J called. Part of the clones is not carried over; for the studies checked, unresolved V genes explain less than half of this, and the remainder is unexplained. This sample is represented by approximately 150,000 clones; approximately 75% of them were singletons. 11% of the sample comes from the top ten. Sample: peripheral blood. The receptors stem from a human donor in a cohort sampled during active COVID-19.

This clone appeared a few times. The chain employs TRBV9 and TRBJ2-5; D possibly corresponds to TRBD2 (6 bases). V was shortened by 0 bases and J by 2 bases, with 8 bases between the two germline ends. CDR1 is SGDLS and CDR2 is YYNGEE in the germline V gene. There are 14 residues in the CDR3. CDR3 sequence: CASSVDREQETQYF. The DNA for the CDR3 is TGTGCCAGCAGCGTAGACCGGGAGCAAGAGACCCAGTACTTC.

In its sample, this clone was seen once. The chain uses TRBV7-9 and TRBJ2-3; TRBD2 matches at 8 bases. This CDR3 region has 14 residues. In germline, CDR1 is SEHNR, CDR2 FQNEAQ (reference sequence). Germline trimming cut 6 bases from V and 4 bases from J; bases unmatched to any gene: 6. CDR3 nucleotide sequence: TGTGCCAGCAGGCACGGGGGGGTCGCAGATACGCAGTATTTT. It is translated as CASRHGGVADTQYF.

The rearrangement uses TRBV7-9 and TRBJ2-7, with D tentatively TRBD1 (6 bases). V lost 7 bases and J 1 base, leaving 11 bases between the germline ends. This CDR3 contains 13 residues. In germline, CDR1 is SEHNR, CDR2 FQNEAQ (reference sequence). CDR3 residues: CASNPDSSYEQYF. The CDR3 DNA is TGTGCCAGCAACCCGGACAGTTCCTACGAGCAGTACTTC.

The rearrangement joins TRBV2 to TRBJ1-2, with D possibly TRBD1 on 5 matching bases. The CDR3 runs 14 residues. The germline V and J ends were trimmed by 3 bases and 4 bases, with 12 bases remaining between them. From germline, CDR1 is SNHLY and CDR2 FYNNEI. For the CDR3, the DNA is TGTGCCAGCAGTGAGGTCAGGGCCCTCTATGGCTACACCTTC. Translating gives CASSEVRALYGYTF. The complete variable domain, with remaining parts taken from reference TRBV2 and TRBJ1-2, reads EPEVTQTPSHQVTQMGQEVILRCVPISNHLYFYWYRQILGQKVEFLVSFYNNEISEKSEIFDDQFSVERPDGSNFTLKIRSTKLEDSAMYFCASSEVRALYGYTFGSGTRLTVV.

This clone was counted at least ten times. The rearrangement links TRBV29-1 to TRBJ1-5; D unresolved. Trimming stripped 4 bases from V and 2 bases from J, with 15 bases between. The germline V gene has CDR1 SQVTM and CDR2 ANQGSEA. The CDR3 runs to 15 residues. The CDR3 loop reads CSVGFLSGRNQPQHF. DNA for the CDR3: TGCAGCGTTGGATTTCTTAGCGGGCGCAATCAGCCCCAGCATTTT. Full variable domain (outside the CDR3, taken from reference TRBV29-1 and TRBJ1-5): SAVISQKPSRDICQRGTSLTIQCQVDSQVTMMFWYRQQPGQSLTLIATANQGSEATYESGFVIDKFPISRPNLTFSTLTVSNMSPEDSSIYLCSVGFLSGRNQPQHFGDGTRLSIL.

This clone was observed a few times. V usage is TRBV7-2 and J usage is TRBJ2-7; D might be TRBD2 (5 bases). The germline gives CDR1 SGHTA, CDR2 FQGNSA. The V gene lost 4 bases and the J gene lost 2 bases, with 6 bases spanning the gap. The CDR3 is made up of 12 amino acids. The CDR3, as DNA: TGTGCCAGCAGCTCTAGCCCCTACGAGCAGTACTTC. Its translation is CASSSSPYEQYF.

This chain links TRBV24-1 with TRBJ2-7; 10 bases match TRBD1. In germline, CDR1 is KGHDR, CDR2 SFDVKD. The CDR3 loop spans 16 amino acids. The trim removed 2 bases at V and 3 bases at J, leaving 6 bases unmatched. CDR3 protein: CATSDSGTGDIYEQYF. DNA of the CDR3: TGTGCCACCAGTGATTCCGGGACAGGGGACATCTACGAGCAGTACTTC.

The chain uses TRBV7-3 and TRBJ2-2, with a weak D call TRBD1 (6 bases). The CDR3 length is 13 residues. Germline V gene lookup returns CDR1 SGHTA and CDR2 FQGTGA. Trimming shortened V by 6 bases and J by 4 bases, and 9 bases separated the two germline ends. CDR3 nucleotide sequence: TGTGCCAGCAGGTTGGGGGCCACCGGGGAGCTGTTTTTT. Amino acids: CASRLGATGELFF.

A note on this clone: Other DNA sequences within the sample encode an identical CDR3. The rearrangement joins TRBV11-3 to TRBJ2-2; D gene unclear. This CDR3 region has 15 residues. The germline V gene encodes CDR1 SGHNT and CDR2 YENEEA. Trimming removed 5 bases from V and 0 bases from J, with 10 bases in between. Written as DNA, the CDR3 is TGTGCCAGCAGCCTGGGTCTAGCGAACACCGGGGAGCTGTTTTTT. Amino acids: CASSLGLANTGELFF.

As concerns this clone: Other DNA sequences within the sample encode an identical CDR3. The chain is built from TRBV27 and TRBJ1-1; D is unresolved. The length of the CDR3 is 13 residues. V lost 2 bases and J 4 bases, leaving 8 bases between the germline ends. Per germline, CDR1 MNHEY and CDR2 SMNVEV (reference sequence). The CDR3 DNA follows: TGTGCCAGCAGTTTAAGAGGGATCACTGAAGCTTTCTTT. This encodes CASSLRGITEAFF.

This chain uses TRBV6-2 or TRBV6-3 with TRBJ2-7; 9 positions match TRBD1. The V gene end was trimmed by 6 bases and the J gene end by 3 bases; junction bases not matched to a gene: 12. Germline lookup yields CDR1 MNHEY and CDR2 SVGEGT. This CDR3 contains 16 residues. CDR3 DNA sequence: TGTGCCAGCAGCTGGGATCTCCGGGACAGGGACTACGAGCAGTACTTC. Its translation is CASSWDLRDRDYEQYF.

This clone appeared a single time. The J gene is TRBJ2-7, the V gene TRBV5-1; a weak D match, TRBD1 (7 bases). The CDR3 loop spans 15 amino acids. Germline CDR1 is SGHRS and CDR2 is YFSETQ. The ends were cut back, 1 base at V and 6 bases at J, with 17 bases in the middle. The CDR3 sequence: CASSLTSTRTGEQYF. The CDR3 DNA reads as TGCGCCAGCAGCTTGACTAGCACCAGGACAGGCGAGCAGTACTTC.

By its share, this clone is medium-sized. The chain carries TRBV7-9 and TRBJ2-2, with D uncertain. CDR1 and CDR2 from the germline V gene are SEHNR and FQNEAQ (reference sequence). Deletions cut 5 bases from V and 3 bases from J, with 4 bases between. This CDR3 contains 12 residues. CDR3 DNA sequence: TGTGCCAGCAGCCGGGACACCGGGGAGCTGTTTTTT. This gives the protein CASSRDTGELFF. The complete variable domain, with remaining parts taken from reference TRBV7-9 and TRBJ2-2, reads DTGVSQNPRHKITKRGQNVTFRCDPISEHNRLYWYRQTLGQGPEFLTYFQNEAQLEKSRLLSDRFSAERPKGSFSTLEIQRTEQGDSAMYLCASSRDTGELFFGEGSRLTVL.

Worth noting for this clone: One end of the junction does not line up with germline, which may come from a read error. The chain has TRBV3-1 (or the pseudogene TRBV3-2) and TRBJ2-1, with 11 bases aligning to TRBD2. The CDR3 runs to 18 residues. In germline, CDR1 is LGHDT, CDR2 YNNKEL (reference sequence). The CDR3 loop reads CASRQGSVAGGPGNEQFF. The DNA of the CDR3 is TGTGCCAGCAGGCAAGGGTCGGTAGCGGGAGGGCCTGGGAATGAGCAGTTCTTC.

The chain is built from TRBV9 and TRBJ2-1, with 11 nucleotides matching TRBD2. CDR1 and CDR2 (germline): SGDLS, YYNGEE. J was trimmed by 10 bases and V by 3 bases; bases with no gene match: 12. CDR3 length: 16 residues. CDR3 in DNA: TGTGCCAGCAGCGGAGATAGCGGGAGGGGCCTTTTCGAGCAGTTCTTC. This gives the protein CASSGDSGRGLFEQFF.

V usage is TRBV3-1 (or the pseudogene TRBV3-2) and J usage is TRBJ1-2; 7 bases align to TRBD1. Trimming at V came to 5 bases and at J to 8 bases, leaving 11 bases not matched to a gene. The CDR3 consists of 14 residues. Germline V gene sequence: CDR1 LGHDT, CDR2 YNNKEL (reference sequence). The CDR3 nucleotides read TGTGCCAGCAGCTGGGACAGACCTAGTTCGGGCTACACCTTC. Its protein product is CASSWDRPSSGYTF.

This chain uses TRBV10-3 with TRBJ1-3, with D maybe TRBD1 (6 bases). Germline V gives CDR1 ENHRY, CDR2 SYGVKD. V was shortened by 7 bases and J by 2 bases, with 15 bases between the two germline ends. The CDR3 covers 15 residues. CDR3 loop: CAITPGQTPGNTIYF. The CDR3 DNA sequence: TGTGCCATCACCCCAGGACAGACCCCTGGAAACACCATATATTTT.

V is TRBV7-2 and J is TRBJ2-7; 9 nucleotides align to TRBD1. CDR1 is SGHTA, CDR2 FQGNSA, per germline. CDR3 length: 15 residues. The J segment lost 4 bases and the V segment lost 5 bases, leaving 9 bases of the junction unmatched. The CDR3 DNA reads as TGTGCCAGCAGCCCAAGGACAGGGGAGTGGTACGAGCAGTACTTC. Translating it yields CASSPRTGEWYEQYF.